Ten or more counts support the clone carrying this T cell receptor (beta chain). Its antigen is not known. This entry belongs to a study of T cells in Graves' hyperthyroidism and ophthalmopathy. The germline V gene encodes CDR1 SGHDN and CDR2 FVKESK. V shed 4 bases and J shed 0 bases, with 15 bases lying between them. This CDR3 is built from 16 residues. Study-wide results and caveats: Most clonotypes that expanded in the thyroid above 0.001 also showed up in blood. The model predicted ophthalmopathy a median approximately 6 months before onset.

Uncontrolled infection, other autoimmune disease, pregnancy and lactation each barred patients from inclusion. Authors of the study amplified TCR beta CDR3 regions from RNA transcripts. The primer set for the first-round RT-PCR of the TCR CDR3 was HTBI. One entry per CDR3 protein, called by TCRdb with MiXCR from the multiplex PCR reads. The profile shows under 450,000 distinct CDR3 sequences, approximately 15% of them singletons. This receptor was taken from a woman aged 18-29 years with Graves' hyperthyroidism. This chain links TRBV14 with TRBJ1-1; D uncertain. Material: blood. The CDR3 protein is CASSPSRPPMNTEAFF. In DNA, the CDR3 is TGTGCCAGCAGCCCCTCCAGACCCCCTATGAACACTGAAGCTTTCTTT.